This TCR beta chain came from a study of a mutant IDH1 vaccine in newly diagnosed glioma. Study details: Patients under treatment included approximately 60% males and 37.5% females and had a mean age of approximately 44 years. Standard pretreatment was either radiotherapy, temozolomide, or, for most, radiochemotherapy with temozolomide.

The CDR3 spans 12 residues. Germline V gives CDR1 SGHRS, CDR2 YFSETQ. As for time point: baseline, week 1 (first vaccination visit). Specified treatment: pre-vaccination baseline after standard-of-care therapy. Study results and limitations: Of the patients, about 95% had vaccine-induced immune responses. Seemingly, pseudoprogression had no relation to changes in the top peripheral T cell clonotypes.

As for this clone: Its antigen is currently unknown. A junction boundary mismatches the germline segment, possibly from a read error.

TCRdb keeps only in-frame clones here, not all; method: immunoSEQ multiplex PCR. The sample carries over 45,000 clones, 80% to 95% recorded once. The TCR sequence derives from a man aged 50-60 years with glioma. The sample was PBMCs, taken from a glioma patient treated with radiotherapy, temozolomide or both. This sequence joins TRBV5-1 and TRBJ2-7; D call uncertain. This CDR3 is CASSLEFGVKDF. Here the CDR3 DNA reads TGCGCCAGCAGCTTGGAGTTTGGGGTCAAGGACTTC. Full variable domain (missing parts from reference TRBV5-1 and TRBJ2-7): KAGVTQTPRYLIKTRGQQVTLSCSPISGHRSVSWYQQTPGQGLQFLFEYFSETQRNKGNFPGRFSGRQFSNSRSEMNVSTLELGDSALYLCASSLEFGVKDFGPGTRLTVT.